Presented here are 25 T cell receptor beta chains from one specimen sequenced in a study of shared clonotypes between healthy human individuals. The assay was immunoSEQ multiplex PCR, and TCRdb's table has in-frame clones only and misses some. The sample shows hundreds of thousands of clones, more than 70% of them seen only once. Sequenced sample: memory CD4+ T cells sorted from blood. Documented subset: CD45RA-negative fraction. The origin of the receptors is a woman in her 30s in good health.

The V gene is TRBV6-5, the J gene TRBJ1-1, with D unclear. The V end lost 0 bases, the J end lost 4 bases, and 6 bases lay between the germline ends. This CDR3 is 13 amino acids long. CDR1 is MNHEY, CDR2 SVGAGI, per germline. This CDR3 reads CASSYSPVTEAFF. The CDR3 DNA follows: TGTGCCAGCAGTTACTCTCCGGTCACTGAAGCTTTCTTT.

The chain employs TRBV6-5 and TRBJ2-7; TRBD1 matches at 9 bases. This CDR3 spans 15 amino acids. Per the germline V gene, CDR1 is MNHEY and CDR2 is SVGAGI. Unmatched junction bases numbered 9, after V lost 6 bases and J lost 3 bases. CDR3 DNA sequence: TGTGCCAGCAGGCAAGGACAGGGGTTCTACTACGAGCAGTACTTC. Residues: CASRQGQGFYYEQYF.

This clone was recorded once. CDR3 region: CASSLERGRTEGETQYF. As DNA, the CDR3 is TGTGCCAGCAGCTTAGAGAGGGGGCGCACAGAAGGAGAGACCCAGTACTTC. The chain has TRBV11-2 and TRBJ2-5; 7 bases map to TRBD1. The CDR3 has 17 residues. The ends lost 0 bases at V and 4 bases at J; junction bases unmatched: 11. Per germline, CDR1 SGHAT and CDR2 FQNNGV. Full variable domain (outside the CDR3, taken from reference TRBV11-2 and TRBJ2-5): EAGVAQSPRYKIIEKRQSVAFWCNPISGHATLYWYQQILGQGPKLLIQFQNNGVVDDSQLPKDRFSAERLKGVDSTLKIQPAKLEDSAVYLCASSLERGRTEGETQYFGPGTRLLVL.

This clone appeared once. The V gene is TRBV6-1, the J gene TRBJ2-7; 7 bases are a match to TRBD1. V dropped 4 bases and J dropped 6; count of bases not matched to a gene: 6. CDR1 and CDR2 from the germline V gene are MNHNS and SASEGT. The CDR3 totals 13 residues. The DNA for the CDR3 is TGTGCCAGCAGTGGGGTGACAGGGAGCGAGCAGTACTTC. The encoded protein is CASSGVTGSEQYF.

Of note for this clone: Just one base apart from a much larger clone, this may be a read error. The rearrangement links TRBV11-2 to TRBJ2-6, with D possibly being TRBD1 (6 bases). V shed 5 bases and J shed 1 base, with 9 bases lying between them. Germline CDR1 is SGHAT and CDR2 is FQNNGV. The CDR3 consists of 15 residues. Here the CDR3 DNA reads TGTGCCAGCAGCAAGGACAGTTCTGGGGCCAACGTCCTGACTTTC. Translating it yields CASSKDSSGANVLTF.

V usage is TRBV27 and J usage is TRBJ1-2; D possibly corresponds to TRBD1 (6 bases). With 4 bases removed from V and 6 bases from J, the gap between germline ends came to 15 bases. CDR3 length: 14 amino acids. Per the germline V gene, CDR1 is MNHEY and CDR2 is SMNVEV (reference sequence). The CDR3, as DNA: TGTGCCAGCAGTTCAACAGGGAGGGGAAATGGCTACACCTTC. This sequence encodes CASSSTGRGNGYTF.

This chain joins TRBV28 and TRBJ1-2; TRBD1 agrees at 12 bases. The CDR3 spans 16 residues. The ends lost 6 bases at V and 5 bases at J; junction bases unmatched: 10. The germline CDR1 and CDR2 sequences are MDHEN and SYDVKM. In DNA, the CDR3 is TGTGCCAGCAGCTCCCTGGGGACAGGGGGCGGTTATGGCTACACCTTC. Its translation: CASSSLGTGGGYGYTF.

This clone has at least ten counts. This chain joins TRBV19 and TRBJ1-5, with unresolved D. The CDR3 covers 15 residues. V lost 5 bases and J lost 2, with 13 bases in between. Germline lookup yields CDR1 LNHDA and CDR2 SQIVND (reference sequence). CDR3 residues: CASSAGKGGNQPQHF. DNA of the CDR3: TGTGCCAGTAGTGCGGGGAAGGGTGGCAATCAGCCCCAGCATTTT.

The genes are TRBV5-1 and TRBJ2-3; perhaps TRBD1 as D (5 bases). Trimming took off 0 bases at V and 5 bases at J, with 13 bases between the two ends. CDR3 size: 15 residues. Germline CDR1 is SGHRS and CDR2 is YFSETQ. The CDR3 reads CASSLDRPRGDTQYF. CDR3 DNA: TGCGCCAGCAGCTTGGACAGGCCCCGAGGAGATACGCAGTATTTT. Drawing the rest from reference TRBV5-1 and TRBJ2-3, the complete variable domain is KAGVTQTPRYLIKTRGQQVTLSCSPISGHRSVSWYQQTPGQGLQFLFEYFSETQRNKGNFPGRFSGRQFSNSRSEMNVSTLELGDSALYLCASSLDRPRGDTQYFGPGTRLTVL.

The gene calls are TRBV30 and TRBJ2-5, with 7 bases fitting TRBD2. The DNA end is more similar to TRBJ2-7, so the J call may be wrong. The CDR3 totals 17 residues. Looked up from germline, CDR1 is GTSNPN and CDR2 is SVGIG (reference sequence). CDR3 DNA: TGTGCCTGGAGTGTACAATGGGGGGGGATCAGCTCCTACGAGCAGTACTTC. Residues: CAWSVQWGGISSYEQYF.

V gene TRBV28 combines with J gene TRBJ2-7; D is perhaps TRBD2 (5 bases). The V gene's germline CDR1 is MDHEN and CDR2 SYDVKM. This CDR3 is 16 amino acids long. Trimming left V 10 bases short and J 5 bases short, with 27 bases between. CDR3 loop: CATLLASAPIGHEQYF. As DNA, the CDR3 is TGTGCCACCCTGCTAGCATCGGCACCCATCGGCCACGAGCAGTACTTC.

This clone was picked up many times. The gene calls are TRBV7-2 and TRBJ2-3; D remains unclear. This CDR3 has 12 residues. Germline V gene data show CDR1 as SGHTA and CDR2 as FQGNSA. V lost 5 bases and J 5 bases, leaving 8 bases between the germline ends. The chain's CDR3 is CASSAYLDTQYF. For the CDR3, the DNA is TGTGCCAGCAGCGCCTACTTAGATACGCAGTATTTT. Full variable domain (outside the CDR3, taken from reference TRBV7-2 and TRBJ2-3): GAGVSQSPSNKVTEKGKDVELRCDPISGHTALYWYRQSLGQGLEFLIYFQGNSAPDKSGLPSDRFSAERTGGSVSTLTIQRTQQEDSAVYLCASSAYLDTQYFGPGTRLTVL.

V and J are TRBV11-2 and TRBJ2-3; a weak D match, TRBD2 (6 bases). CDR1 and CDR2 from the germline V gene are SGHAT and FQNNGV. Trimming took off 1 base at V and 0 bases at J, with 17 bases between the two ends. This CDR3 comprises 18 residues. The CDR3 DNA is TGTGCCAGCAGCTTAGGAGACTTAAGCGGGTCTAGCACAGATACGCAGTATTTT. As protein: CASSLGDLSGSSTDTQYF.

This clone has more than one count but fewer than ten. This chain joins TRBV10-2 and TRBJ1-1; D is ambiguous. The CDR3 has 13 amino acids. From germline, CDR1 is WSHSY and CDR2 SAAADI. The V end lost 5 bases, the J end lost 2 bases, and 9 bases lay between the germline ends. This chain's CDR3 is CASSRVGNTEAFF. Written as DNA, the CDR3 is TGCGCCAGCAGTCGGGTGGGAAACACTGAAGCTTTCTTT.

The chain recombines TRBV9 with TRBJ2-3; 15 bases fit TRBD2. V shed 3 bases, J shed 3 bases, and the junction held 5 bases outside the gene matches. This CDR3 spans 17 amino acids. The V gene's germline CDR1 is SGDLS and CDR2 YYNGEE. CDR3 amino acids: CASSEGLAGGGTDTQYF. The CDR3 DNA reads TGTGCCAGCAGCGAGGGACTAGCGGGAGGAGGGACAGATACGCAGTATTTT.

The genes are TRBV18 and TRBJ1-1; 7 positions agree with TRBD1. The CDR3 covers 14 residues. Germline-derived CDR1 and CDR2 are KGHSH and LQKENI. J was trimmed by 1 base and V by 5 bases; bases with no gene match: 4. CDR3 coding DNA: TGTGCCAGCTCATGGACAGGACCGAACACTGAAGCTTTCTTT. This translates into CASSWTGPNTEAFF.

The chain combines TRBV4-1 with TRBJ1-5, with TRBD1 identical over 9 bases. The CDR3 has 14 residues. Germline trimming cut 4 bases from V and 5 bases from J; bases unmatched to any gene: 3. The germline CDR1 and CDR2 sequences are MGHRA and YSYEKL. The CDR3 here is CASSRDRDYQPQHF. The CDR3 nucleotides read TGCGCCAGCAGCCGGGACAGGGATTATCAGCCCCAGCATTTT.

The chain employs TRBV10-1 and TRBJ2-7; D uncertain. The CDR3 extends over 13 amino acids. Germline lookup yields CDR1 WNHNN and CDR2 SYGVQD (reference sequence). V lost 4 bases and J 3 bases, leaving 10 bases between the germline ends. CDR3 nucleotides: TGCGCCAGCAGTGCCCAGACCTACTACGAGCAGTACTTC. Translated: CASSAQTYYEQYF.

The chain carries TRBV19 and TRBJ2-7; weak D call: TRBD1 (6 bases). Germline V gene lookup returns CDR1 LNHDA and CDR2 SQIVND (reference sequence). V lost 6 bases and J lost 5, with 14 bases in between. CDR3 length: 13 amino acids. In DNA, the CDR3 is TGTGCCAGTAGCACACAGGGTTACAACGAGCAGTACTTC. Its translation is CASSTQGYNEQYF.

This rearrangement joins TRBV7-9 to TRBJ1-5; TRBD1 is a possible D gene (5 bases). The V end was cut by 2 bases, the J end by 2 bases, with 13 bases between. The germline gives CDR1 SEHNR, CDR2 FQNEAQ (reference sequence). This CDR3 is built from 16 residues. CDR3 region: CASSLFQGPGNQPQHF. The CDR3 region has the DNA TGTGCCAGCAGCTTATTCCAGGGACCTGGCAATCAGCCCCAGCATTTT.

This clone was seen only a few times. The V call is TRBV19, the J call TRBJ2-7; 8 bases fit TRBD2. Germline CDR1 reads LNHDA; CDR2 reads SQIVND (reference sequence). The length of the CDR3 is 15 residues. Trimming at V came to 3 bases and at J to 3 bases, leaving 7 bases not matched to a gene. CDR3 loop: CASSIIAGPNYEQYF. The CDR3 DNA reads TGTGCCAGTAGTATCATAGCGGGACCTAACTACGAGCAGTACTTC.

The rearrangement uses TRBV6-5 and TRBJ1-5; D gene unclear. V dropped 0 bases and J dropped 3 bases, with 6 bases sitting between them. There are 14 residues in the CDR3. CDR1 and CDR2 (germline): MNHEY, SVGAGI. Written as DNA, the CDR3 is TGTGCCAGCAGTTACTCAAGGGTCAATCAGCCCCAGCATTTT. Its translation is CASSYSRVNQPQHF.

V and J are TRBV5-1 and TRBJ2-1, with D unclear. Trimming shortened V by 2 bases and J by 5 bases, and 8 bases separated the two germline ends. Germline assignment: CDR1 SGHRS and CDR2 YFSETQ. This CDR3 has 13 residues. CDR3 in amino acids: CASSLGENNEQFF. CDR3 coding DNA: TGCGCCAGCAGCTTAGGAGAGAACAATGAGCAGTTCTTC. The variable domain in full, completed from reference TRBV5-1 and TRBJ2-1, reads KAGVTQTPRYLIKTRGQQVTLSCSPISGHRSVSWYQQTPGQGLQFLFEYFSETQRNKGNFPGRFSGRQFSNSRSEMNVSTLELGDSALYLCASSLGENNEQFFGPGTRLTVL.

This sequence joins TRBV11-2 and TRBJ2-7; D is tentatively TRBD1 or TRBD2 (6 bases each). There are 17 residues in the CDR3. Germline assignment: CDR1 SGHAT and CDR2 FQNNGV. V lost 2 bases to trimming and J lost 3 bases, with 20 bases between them. This CDR3 reads CASSLRPWGAAVYEQYF. CDR3 DNA sequence: TGTGCCAGCAGCTTACGCCCTTGGGGGGCCGCGGTCTACGAGCAGTACTTC.

This chain uses TRBV7-9 with TRBJ2-7, with D perhaps TRBD2 (5 bases). Germline CDR1 and CDR2: SEHNR and FQNEAQ (reference sequence). This CDR3 is built from 13 residues. Trimming removed 5 bases at V and 6 bases at J, with 14 bases between. For the CDR3, the DNA is TGTGCCAGCAGCACCGCGGGTATAACCGAGCAGTACTTC. Translating gives CASSTAGITEQYF.